The 13 T cell receptor beta chains in this list originate from one sample, sequenced in a study of cytomegalovirus exposure and HLA in healthy donors. Amplification used 60 Vbeta primers and 13 Jbeta primers. Libraries were prepared by immunoSEQ multiplex PCR; TCRdb keeps only in-frame clonotypes and omits some of them. Here the sample spans about 130,000 clones, around 80% being singletons. Material: PBMCs. These receptors were taken from a woman in her thirties in good health and CMV-seronegative.

V gene TRBV7-6 combines with J gene TRBJ2-7; TRBD1 is a possible D gene (6 bases). V was cut by 0 bases and J by 4 bases, with 13 bases left in between. Germline assignment: CDR1 SGHVS and CDR2 FNYEAQ. This CDR3 spans 15 amino acids. The CDR3 here is CASSLAQGLGYEQYF. The CDR3 coding sequence is TGTGCCAGCAGCTTAGCTCAGGGGCTGGGGTACGAGCAGTACTTC.

The rearrangement uses TRBV29-1 and TRBJ2-1; 9 bases map to TRBD1. Germline CDR1 is SQVTM and CDR2 is ANQGSEA. V lost 5 bases, J lost 9 bases, and 11 bases stayed unmatched. The CDR3 loop spans 14 amino acids. The CDR3 coding sequence is TGCAGCGTTCCGCCGGGACAGGGTTTTTTTGAGCAGTTCTTC. Encoded protein: CSVPPGQGFFEQFF.

This rearrangement joins TRBV2 to TRBJ1-2, with TRBD1 matching 7 bases. Germline CDR1 SNHLY, CDR2 FYNNEI. The CDR3 covers 14 residues. V lost 0 bases to trimming and J lost 7 bases; unmatched junction nucleotides: 5. For the CDR3, the DNA is TGTGCCAGCAGTGAAGCGACAGGGATTGGTGGCTACACCTTC. Its protein is CASSEATGIGGYTF.

V and J are TRBV7-9 and TRBJ1-2; D unresolved. V was cut by 8 bases and J by 3 bases, with 4 bases left in between. The CDR3 spans 10 residues. CDR1 SEHNR and CDR2 FQNEAQ come from the germline V gene (reference sequence). Here the CDR3 reads CASEDYGYTF. As DNA, the CDR3 is TGTGCCAGCGAGGACTATGGCTACACCTTC.

The chain joins TRBV19 to TRBJ1-3, with a possible D match to TRBD1 (6 bases). Trimming cost V 4 bases and J 0 bases, with 13 bases left between them. Germline V gene data show CDR1 as LNHDA and CDR2 as SQIVND (reference sequence). The CDR3 loop spans 16 amino acids. The CDR3 spells CASSRGQSLSGNTIYF. The CDR3 DNA reads TGTGCCAGTAGTAGAGGACAGAGCCTCTCTGGAAACACCATATATTTT.

The rearrangement links TRBV5-1 to TRBJ1-1, with a weak D call TRBD1 (5 bases). Germline values: CDR1 SGHRS, CDR2 YFSETQ. The CDR3 covers 15 residues. Trimming stripped 2 bases from V and 3 bases from J, with 14 bases between. The CDR3 DNA reads TGCGCCAGCAGCTTCAGGGCCGGGTGGGACACTGAAGCTTTCTTT. This gives the protein CASSFRAGWDTEAFF.

The rearrangement links TRBV5-1 to TRBJ2-2; D uncertain. Germline V gene lookup returns CDR1 SGHRS and CDR2 YFSETQ. V lost 4 bases, J lost 5 bases, and 6 bases lay in between. The length of the CDR3 is 12 residues. The CDR3 here is CASSVRTGELFF. CDR3 DNA sequence: TGCGCCAGCAGCGTCAGGACCGGGGAGCTGTTTTTT.

Here the CDR3 DNA reads TGTGCCAGCAGTTTAGGACAGGGGGGCGAGCAGTACTTC. Translating gives CASSLGQGGEQYF. The rearrangement links TRBV28 to TRBJ2-7; 10 positions agree with TRBD1. Germline trimming cut 2 bases from V and 6 bases from J; bases unmatched to any gene: 1. Germline assignment: CDR1 MDHEN and CDR2 SYDVKM. This CDR3 has 13 residues.

The chain couples TRBV13 to TRBJ1-2; 7 bases match TRBD1. The CDR3 has 14 residues. The germline CDR1 and CDR2 sequences are PRHDT and FYEKMQ (reference sequence). Germline trimming cut 7 bases from V and 8 bases from J; bases unmatched to any gene: 13. The CDR3 DNA is TGTGCCAGCACCGACCCTTCAGGGGGTAGGGGCTACACCTTC. Translating gives CASTDPSGGRGYTF. Full variable domain (rest looked up from reference TRBV13 and TRBJ1-2): AAGVIQSPRHLIKEKRETATLKCYPIPRHDTVYWYQQGPGQDPQFLISFYEKMQSDKGSIPDRFSAQQFSDYHSELNMSSLELGDSALYFCASTDPSGGRGYTFGSGTRLTVV.

The rearrangement joins TRBV15 to TRBJ1-5; 9 bases are shared with TRBD1. V lost 4 bases, J lost 3 bases, and 1 base stayed unmatched. The V gene's germline CDR1 is LNHNV and CDR2 YYDKDF (reference sequence). The CDR3 consists of 14 residues. For the CDR3, the DNA is TGTGCCACCAGCAAACAGGGGGCCAATCAGCCCCAGCATTTT. Protein sequence: CATSKQGANQPQHF.

This clone has only a few counts. The chain couples TRBV15 to TRBJ1-5; D gene unclear. Germline CDR1 is LNHNV and CDR2 is YYDKDF (reference sequence). The CDR3 consists of 15 residues. V gave up 2 bases and J gave up 3 bases, with 11 bases separating them. The DNA for the CDR3 is TGTGCCACCAGCAGATCTACAGAGCCCAATCAGCCCCAGCATTTT. It specifies CATSRSTEPNQPQHF.

The V call is TRBV19, the J call TRBJ2-3; 8 positions match TRBD1. Germline V gene lookup returns CDR1 LNHDA and CDR2 SQIVND (reference sequence). V dropped 6 bases and J dropped 0; count of bases not matched to a gene: 11. The CDR3 is 17 residues long. CDR3 loop: CASSLSPTGASTDTQYF. In DNA form, the CDR3 reads TGTGCCAGTAGCCTATCGCCGACAGGGGCTAGCACAGATACGCAGTATTTT.

This clone was seen just once. The junction does not match germline at one end; this may be a read error. This chain connects TRBV6-1 to TRBJ1-6; no clear D. CDR1 MNHNS and CDR2 SASEGT come from the germline V gene. The CDR3 is 20 residues long. The CDR3 DNA follows: TGTGCCAGCAGAGAAGACATCTCTCTCCTTTCCAGCTCCTATAATTCACCCCTCCACTTT. The encoded protein is CASREDISLLSSSYNSPLHF.